This T cell receptor (beta chain) derives from a study of T cells in Graves' hyperthyroidism and ophthalmopathy. Germline loops: CDR1 KGHSH, CDR2 LQKENI. This CDR3 contains 14 residues. V was clipped by 1 base and J by 8 bases; unmatched bases: 4. Amplification of TCR beta CDR3 regions was performed using RNA transcripts as template. HTBI primers were employed in a first-round RT-PCR of the TCR CDR3. TCRdb re-called the multiplex PCR reads with MiXCR, one entry per CDR3 protein. The data show 400,000 to 450,000 distinct CDR3 sequences, with roughly 14% seen just once and around 14% held by the top ten. This clonotype appeared a few times.

This sequence was found in a man younger than 35 with Graves' ophthalmopathy. The sequenced sample was blood. This chain uses TRBV18 with TRBJ1-4; 7 bases line up with TRBD1. The CDR3 sequence is CASSPQGAREKLFF. CDR3 nucleotides: TGTGCCAGCTCACCACAGGGGGCCCGGGAAAAACTGTTTTTT.